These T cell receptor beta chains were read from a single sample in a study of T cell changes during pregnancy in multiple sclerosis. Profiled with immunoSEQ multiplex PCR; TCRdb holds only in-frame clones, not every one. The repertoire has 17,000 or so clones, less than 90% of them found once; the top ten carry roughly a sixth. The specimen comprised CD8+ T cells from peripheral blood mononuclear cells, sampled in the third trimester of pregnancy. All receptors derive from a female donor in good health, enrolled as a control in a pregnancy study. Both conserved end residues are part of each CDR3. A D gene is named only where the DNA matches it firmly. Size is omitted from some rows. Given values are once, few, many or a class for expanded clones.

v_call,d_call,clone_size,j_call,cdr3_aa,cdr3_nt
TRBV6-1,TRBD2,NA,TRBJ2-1,CASSGLLAGDVGEQFF,TGTGCCAGCAGTGGACTACTAGCGGGAGACGTCGGTGAGCAGTTCTTC
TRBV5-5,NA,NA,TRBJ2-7,CASSYPGQLSYEQYF,TGTGCCAGCAGCTACCCGGGACAACTCTCCTACGAGCAGTACTTC
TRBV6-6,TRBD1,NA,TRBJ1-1,CASRWTGEKFTEAFF,TGTGCCAGCAGGTGGACAGGGGAGAAGTTCACTGAAGCTTTCTTT
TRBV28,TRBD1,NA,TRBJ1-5,CAIQLGTGVQPQHF,TGTGCAATCCAGCTTGGGACAGGGGTTCAGCCCCAGCATTTT
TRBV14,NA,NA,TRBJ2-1,CASSQGPGSYNEQFF,TGTGCCAGCAGCCAAGGGCCGGGTTCCTACAATGAGCAGTTCTTC
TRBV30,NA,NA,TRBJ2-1,CAWSSGRGVSYNEQFF,TGTGCCTGGAGTTCAGGCAGGGGGGTGTCCTACAATGAGCAGTTCTTC
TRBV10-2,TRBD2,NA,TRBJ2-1,CASSDSGGLNEQFF,TGCGCCAGCAGTGACTCGGGAGGGTTAAATGAGCAGTTCTTC
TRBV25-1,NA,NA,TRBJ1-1,CASSAPGGNAF,TGTGCCAGCAGTGCCCCCGGGGGTAACGCCTTT
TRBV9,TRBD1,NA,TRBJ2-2,CASSVEDRDTGELFF,TGTGCCAGCAGCGTAGAGGACAGGGACACCGGGGAGCTGTTTTTT
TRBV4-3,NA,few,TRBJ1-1,CASSAWEGGTEAFF,TGCGCCAGCAGCGCATGGGAGGGGGGCACTGAAGCTTTCTTT
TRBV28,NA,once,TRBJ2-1,CASSLWTHTTYNEQFF,TGTGCCAGCAGTTTATGGACTCATACGACGTACAATGAGCAGTTCTTC
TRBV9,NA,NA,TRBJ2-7,CASSVGRAGNEQYF,TGTGCCAGCAGCGTAGGAAGGGCGGGAAACGAGCAGTACTTC
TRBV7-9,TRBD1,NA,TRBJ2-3,CASSLPGQSSTDTQYF,TGTGCCAGCAGCTTACCGGGACAGAGTAGCACAGATACGCAGTATTTT
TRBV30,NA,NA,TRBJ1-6,CAGSDRKSSYNSPLHF,TGTGCTGGGTCTGACAGGAAAAGCTCCTATAATTCACCCCTCCACTTT
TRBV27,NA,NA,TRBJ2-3,CATRGRAASTDTQYF,TGTGCCACCCGAGGGCGGGCCGCTAGCACAGATACGCAGTATTTT
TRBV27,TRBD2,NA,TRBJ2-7,CASSLSWTSGVSGEQYF,TGTGCCAGCAGTTTATCCTGGACTAGCGGGGTATCGGGCGAGCAGTACTTC
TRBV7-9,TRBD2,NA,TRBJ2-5,CASRGLAGAVETQYF,TGTGCCAGCAGGGGCCTAGCGGGAGCGGTAGAGACCCAGTACTTC
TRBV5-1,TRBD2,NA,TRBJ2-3,CASSLVNGLAGVGDTQYF,TGCGCCAGCAGCTTGGTCAACGGACTAGCGGGAGTAGGAGATACGCAGTATTTT
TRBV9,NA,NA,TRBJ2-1,CASSEGVGGPEYNEQFF,TGTGCCAGCAGCGAGGGGGTGGGGGGGCCCGAATACAATGAGCAGTTCTTC
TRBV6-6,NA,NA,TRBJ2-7,CASTSPGTSHYEQYF,TGTGCCAGCACTTCACCTGGGACAAGCCACTACGAGCAGTACTTC
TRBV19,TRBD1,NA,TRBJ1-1,CASRTGRGTEAFF,TGTGCCAGTAGGACAGGGAGAGGGACTGAAGCTTTCTTT
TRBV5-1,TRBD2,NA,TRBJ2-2,CASSLRLLAGALSGELFF,TGCGCCAGCAGCTTGCGGTTGCTAGCGGGAGCGTTGTCCGGGGAGCTGTTTTTT
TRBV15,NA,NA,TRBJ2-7,CATSRDWGEGAYEQYF,TGTGCCACCAGCAGAGATTGGGGGGAAGGAGCCTACGAGCAGTACTTC
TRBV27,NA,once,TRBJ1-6,CATHGGYNSPLHF,TGTGCCACCCACGGGGGTTATAATTCACCCCTCCACTTT
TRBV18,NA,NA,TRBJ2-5,CASSPGGRETQYF,TGTGCCAGCTCACCCGGAGGTCGGGAGACCCAGTACTTC
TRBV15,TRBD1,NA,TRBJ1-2,CATSTQGNGYTF,TGTGCCACCAGCACACAGGGGAATGGCTACACCTTC
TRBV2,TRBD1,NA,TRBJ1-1,CASSELGTGETEAFF,TGTGCCAGCAGTGAATTGGGGACAGGGGAAACTGAAGCTTTCTTT
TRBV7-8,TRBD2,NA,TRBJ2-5,CASSQLIAGELQETQYF,TGTGCCAGCAGTCAACTGATAGCGGGGGAACTCCAAGAGACCCAGTACTTC
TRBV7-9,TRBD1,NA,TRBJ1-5,CASSPQGDSNQPQHF,TGTGCCAGCAGCCCTCAGGGGGATAGCAATCAGCCCCAGCATTTT
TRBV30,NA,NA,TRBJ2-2,CAWSVGQPGELFF,TGTGCCTGGAGTGTGGGACAACCCGGGGAGCTGTTTTTT
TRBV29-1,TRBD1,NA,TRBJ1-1,CSAMGRDRAEAFF,TGCAGCGCCATGGGCCGGGACAGAGCTGAAGCTTTCTTT
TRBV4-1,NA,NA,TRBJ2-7,CASSQDVAALPYEQYF,TGCGCCAGCAGCCAAGATGTAGCGGCGCTTCCCTACGAGCAGTACTTC
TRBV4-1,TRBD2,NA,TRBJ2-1,CASSQELGGSPYNEQFF,TGCGCCAGCAGCCAAGAATTAGGCGGGAGCCCCTACAATGAGCAGTTCTTC
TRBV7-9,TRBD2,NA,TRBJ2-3,CASSWTSGSPLSTADTQYF,TGTGCCAGCAGCTGGACTAGCGGATCACCCCTTAGCACTGCCGATACGCAGTATTTT
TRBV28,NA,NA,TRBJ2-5,CASNSRGAHSETQYF,TGTGCCAGCAACTCGCGGGGAGCCCATTCAGAGACCCAGTACTTC
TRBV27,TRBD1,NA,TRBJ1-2,CASRTGSSSDTF,TGTGCCAGCAGGACAGGGTCGTCGAGCGACACCTTC
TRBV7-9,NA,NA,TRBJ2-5,CASRRTRGGTQYF,TGTGCCAGCAGACGAACTAGGGGGGGGACCCAGTACTTC
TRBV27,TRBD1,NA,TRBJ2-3,CASSLMTGSTDTQYF,TGTGCCAGCAGTTTGATGACAGGGAGCACAGATACGCAGTATTTT
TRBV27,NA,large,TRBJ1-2,CASSPSTGYNGYTF,TGTGCCAGCAGTCCCTCAACAGGGTACAATGGCTACACCTTC
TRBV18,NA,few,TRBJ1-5,CASSPPDRPSNQPQHF,TGTGCCAGCTCACCGCCCGACAGACCCAGCAATCAGCCCCAGCATTTT
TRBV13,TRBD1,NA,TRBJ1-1,CASSRDRPNTEAFF,TGTGCCAGCAGCCGGGACAGACCTAACACTGAAGCTTTCTTT
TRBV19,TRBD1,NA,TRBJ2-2,CASIRDRDTGELFF,TGTGCCAGTATAAGGGACAGGGACACCGGGGAGCTGTTTTTT
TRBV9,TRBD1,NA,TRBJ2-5,CASSQGQGSRQETQYF,TGTGCCAGCAGCCAGGGACAGGGAAGTAGGCAAGAGACCCAGTACTTC